Presented here are 5 T cell receptor beta chains from one specimen sequenced in a study of identical twins. Each CDR3 protein is one row after TCRdb ran MiXCR on the 5' RACE reads. The sample consists of under 800,000 distinct CDR3 sequences, 21% of them appearing once. This sample also belongs to another study, concerning T cells expressing NK-cell markers.

The sequenced material came from PBMCs. All receptors come from a woman aged 18-35 years in good health.

This chain connects TRBV7-2 to TRBJ2-2; no clear D. CDR1 is SGHTA, CDR2 FQGNSA, per germline. The CDR3 is 12 amino acids. V shed 5 bases and J shed 10 bases, with 11 bases lying between them. As DNA, the CDR3 is TGTGCCAGCAGCCCGTCCCGACCGGAGCTGTTTTTT. This encodes CASSPSRPELFF. The entire variable domain, with the rest obtained from reference TRBV7-2 and TRBJ2-2, is as follows: GAGVSQSPSNKVTEKGKDVELRCDPISGHTALYWYRQSLGQGLEFLIYFQGNSAPDKSGLPSDRFSAERTGGSVSTLTIQRTQQEDSAVYLCASSPSRPELFFGEGSRLTVL.

Only a few counts were recorded for this clonotype. J is TRBJ1-5 and V is TRBV20-1, with a tentative D call TRBD1 (6 bases). In germline, CDR1 is DFQATT, CDR2 SNEGSKA (reference sequence). V gave up 0 bases and J gave up 4 bases, with 10 bases separating them. The CDR3 is made up of 14 amino acids. The CDR3 is CSARDIQGNQPQHF. The CDR3 nucleotides read TGCAGTGCTAGAGATATACAGGGAAATCAGCCCCAGCATTTT.

Ten or more counts support this clonotype. The chain couples TRBV12-3 or TRBV12-4 to TRBJ2-3; D uncertain. The V end was cut by 3 bases, the J end by 4 bases, with 20 bases between. The CDR3 runs to 17 residues. This CDR3 reads CASSFRPPGLTADTQYF. Written as DNA, the CDR3 is TGTGCCAGCAGTTTTCGGCCCCCGGGCCTAACAGCAGATACGCAGTATTTT.

The rearrangement links TRBV20-1 to TRBJ1-1; tentatively, D is TRBD1 (5 bases). The V end was cut by 4 bases, the J end by 2 bases, with 14 bases between. Germline assignment: CDR1 DFQATT and CDR2 SNEGSKA (reference sequence). The CDR3 covers 14 residues. The CDR3 loop reads CSATAGTANTEAFF. In DNA, the CDR3 is TGCAGTGCTACTGCCGGGACGGCTAACACTGAAGCTTTCTTT.

Only a few counts were recorded for this clonotype. The V and J genes are TRBV6-1 and TRBJ2-3; possibly TRBD1 for D (6 bases). V dropped 9 bases and J dropped 2 bases, with 12 bases sitting between them. Germline V gives CDR1 MNHNS, CDR2 SASEGT. CDR3 length equals 13 residues. For the CDR3, the DNA is TGTGCCAGTAGGACAGCTGTCACAGATACGCAGTATTTT. Amino acid sequence: CASRTAVTDTQYF.